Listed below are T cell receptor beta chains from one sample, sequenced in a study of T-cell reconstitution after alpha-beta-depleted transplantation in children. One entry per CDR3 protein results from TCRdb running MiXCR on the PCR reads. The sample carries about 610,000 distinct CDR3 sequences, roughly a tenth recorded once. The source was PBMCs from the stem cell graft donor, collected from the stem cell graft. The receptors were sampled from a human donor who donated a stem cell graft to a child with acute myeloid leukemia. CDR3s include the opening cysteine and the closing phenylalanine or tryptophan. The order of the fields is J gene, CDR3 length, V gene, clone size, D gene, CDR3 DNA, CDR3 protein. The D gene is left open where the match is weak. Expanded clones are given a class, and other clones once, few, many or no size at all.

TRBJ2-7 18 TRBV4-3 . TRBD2 TGCGCCAGCAGCCAAGATCGAATTGGCGGGAGGGCCATCTACGAGCAGTACTTC CASSQDRIGGRAIYEQYF
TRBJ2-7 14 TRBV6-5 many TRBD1 TGTGCCACCTCGGACAGGGGAGGTTCCTACGAGCAGTACTTC CATSDRGGSYEQYF
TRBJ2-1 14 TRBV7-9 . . TGTGCCAGCAGCCCCGGGACTCCCCCCCATGAGCAGTTCTTC CASSPGTPPHEQFF
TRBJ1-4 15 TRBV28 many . TGTGCCAGCAGACCCCGGAGGGCAACTAATGAAAAACTGTTTTTT CASRPRRATNEKLFF
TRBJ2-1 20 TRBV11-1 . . TGTGCCAGCAGCCCGGGTCTGGTCCAGATTGCCTCAGGGACCTACAATGAGCAGTTCTTC CASSPGLVQIASGTYNEQFF
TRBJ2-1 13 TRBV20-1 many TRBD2 TGCAGTGCTAAGGCGGGAGTTCGGAATGAGCAGTTCTTC CSAKAGVRNEQFF
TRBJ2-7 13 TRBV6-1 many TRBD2 TGTGCCAGCAGTGATCGGCTAGCGGGGGAGCAGTACTTC CASSDRLAGEQYF
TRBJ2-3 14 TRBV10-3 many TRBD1 TGTGCCATCCGAGGGACAGGGGTCGCAGATACGCAGTATTTT CAIRGTGVADTQYF
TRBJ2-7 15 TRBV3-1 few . TGTGCCAGCAGCCCTGGCCTGAACTTGGCTCTCGAGCAGTACTTC CASSPGLNLALEQYF
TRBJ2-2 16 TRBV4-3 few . TGCGCCAGCAGCCAAGATTCGGGACTTTACACCGGGGAGCTGTTTTTT CASSQDSGLYTGELFF
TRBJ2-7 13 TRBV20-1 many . TGCAGTGCTCCCCAGCGTAGGTCCTACGAGCAGTACTTC CSAPQRRSYEQYF
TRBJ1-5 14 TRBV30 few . TGTGCCTGGAGTCGAGGGTTTGACAATCAGCCCCAGCATTTT CAWSRGFDNQPQHF
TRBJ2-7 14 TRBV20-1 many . TGCAGTGCTAGAGGCCCCGCCTCATCTCGCGTGCAGTACTTC CSARGPASSRVQYF
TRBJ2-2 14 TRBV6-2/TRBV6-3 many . TGTGCCAGCAGCCGGACTCGGAACACCGGGGAGCTGTTTTTT CASSRTRNTGELFF
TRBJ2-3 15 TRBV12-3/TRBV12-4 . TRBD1 TGTGCCAGCAGTTTCGGGGACAGTAAGACAGATACGCAGTATTTT CASSFGDSKTDTQYF
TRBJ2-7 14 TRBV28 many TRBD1 TGTGCCAGCAGTTTGACAGGGGGTAGCTACGAGCAGTACTTC CASSLTGGSYEQYF
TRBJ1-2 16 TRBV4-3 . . TGCGCCAGCAGCCAAGGGGTCGCGGTCTACAACTATGGCTACACCTTC CASSQGVAVYNYGYTF
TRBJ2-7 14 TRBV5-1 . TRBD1 TGCGCCAGCAGCCCCAGGACAGGGGGAAGCGAGCAGTACTTC CASSPRTGGSEQYF
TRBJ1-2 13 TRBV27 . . TGTGCCAGCAGTTTGGGCCCGGACTATGGCTACACCTTC CASSLGPDYGYTF
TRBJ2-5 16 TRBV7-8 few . TGTGCCAGCAGCTTTCAAGGGTCGGGACTCCAAGAGACCCAGTACTTC CASSFQGSGLQETQYF
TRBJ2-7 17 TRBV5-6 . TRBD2 TGTGCCAGCAGCTTCGGGACTAGCGGGAGGGCGGTCTACGAGCAGTACTTC CASSFGTSGRAVYEQYF
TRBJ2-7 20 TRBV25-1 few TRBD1 TGTGCCAGCAGTGCCAGGACAGGGTCCCTGAAGCGAGGCCTCTCCTACGAGCAGTACTTC CASSARTGSLKRGLSYEQYF
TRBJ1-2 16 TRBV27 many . TGTGCCAGCAGGAGATCGACAGTAGGGGAAAACTATGGCTACACCTTC CASRRSTVGENYGYTF
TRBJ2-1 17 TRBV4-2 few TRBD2 TGTGCCAGCAGCCACCCCCCGGGCGGGACTAACTACAATGAGCAGTTCTTC CASSHPPGGTNYNEQFF
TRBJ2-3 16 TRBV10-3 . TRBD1 TGTGCCATCAGTGCAAGACAGGGGGTGGGCACAGATACGCAGTATTTT CAISARQGVGTDTQYF
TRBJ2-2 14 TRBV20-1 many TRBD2 TGCAGTGCTAGCGGGAGGTATAACACCGGGGAGCTGTTTTTT CSASGRYNTGELFF
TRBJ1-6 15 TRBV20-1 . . TGCAGTGCTAGAGGGGCTACAGGGAAGAATTCACCCCTCCACTTT CSARGATGKNSPLHF
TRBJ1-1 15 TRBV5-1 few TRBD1 TGCGCCAGCAGCAACGGACAGGGGAGGTTTACTGAAGCTTTCTTT CASSNGQGRFTEAFF
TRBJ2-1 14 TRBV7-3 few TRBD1 TGTGCCAGCAGCTTAGGGCGACAGGGGAATGAGCAGTTCTTC CASSLGRQGNEQFF
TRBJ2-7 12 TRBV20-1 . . TGCAGTGCCGCTGGGGCAGCTGAAGAGCAGTACTTC CSAAGAAEEQYF
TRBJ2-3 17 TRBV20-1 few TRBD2 TGCAGTGCTAGAGATCCGCGGGAGGGGGGTTGGGCAGATACGCAGTATTTT CSARDPREGGWADTQYF
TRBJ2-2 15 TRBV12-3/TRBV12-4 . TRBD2 TGTGCCAGCAGACCAACGGGAGGGAGGACCGGGGAGCTGTTTTTT CASRPTGGRTGELFF
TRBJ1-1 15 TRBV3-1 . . TGTGCCAGCAGCCAAGACCGGGGTATGAACACTGAAGCTTTCTTT CASSQDRGMNTEAFF
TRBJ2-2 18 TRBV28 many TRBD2 TGTGCCACCAGGGTGGCTAGCGGGATACCTATGGACACCGGGGAGCTGTTTTTT CATRVASGIPMDTGELFF
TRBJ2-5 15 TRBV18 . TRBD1 TGTGCCAGCTCATCACAGGGGCCAGGGCAAGAGACCCAGTACTTC CASSSQGPGQETQYF
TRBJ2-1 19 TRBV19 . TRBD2 TGTGCCAGTAGTACAAGGGGAGCTAGCGGGAGGGCCAGGGACAATGAGCAGTTCTTC CASSTRGASGRARDNEQFF